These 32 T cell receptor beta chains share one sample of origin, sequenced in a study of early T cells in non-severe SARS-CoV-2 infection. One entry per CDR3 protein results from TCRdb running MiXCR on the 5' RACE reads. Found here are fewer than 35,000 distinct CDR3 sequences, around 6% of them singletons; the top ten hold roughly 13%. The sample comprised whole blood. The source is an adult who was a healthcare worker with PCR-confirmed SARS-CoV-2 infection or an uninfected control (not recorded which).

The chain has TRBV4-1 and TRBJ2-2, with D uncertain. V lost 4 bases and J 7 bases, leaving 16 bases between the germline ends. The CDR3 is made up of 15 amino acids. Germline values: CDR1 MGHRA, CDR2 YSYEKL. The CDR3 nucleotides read TGCGCCAGCAGCCCATTTCTAGGGTATGACGGGGAGCTGTTTTTT. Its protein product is CASSPFLGYDGELFF.

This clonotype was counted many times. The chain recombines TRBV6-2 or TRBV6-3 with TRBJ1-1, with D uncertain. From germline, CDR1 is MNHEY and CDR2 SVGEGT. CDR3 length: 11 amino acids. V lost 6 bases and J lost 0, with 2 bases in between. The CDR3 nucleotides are TGTGCCAGCAGGATGAACACTGAAGCTTTCTTT. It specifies CASRMNTEAFF.

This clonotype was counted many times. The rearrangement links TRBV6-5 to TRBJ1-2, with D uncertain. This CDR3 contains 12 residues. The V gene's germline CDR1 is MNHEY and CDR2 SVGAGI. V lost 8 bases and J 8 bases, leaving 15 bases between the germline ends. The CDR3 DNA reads TGTGCCAGCGGGCCCATCGTGGGAGGCTACACCTTC. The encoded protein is CASGPIVGGYTF.

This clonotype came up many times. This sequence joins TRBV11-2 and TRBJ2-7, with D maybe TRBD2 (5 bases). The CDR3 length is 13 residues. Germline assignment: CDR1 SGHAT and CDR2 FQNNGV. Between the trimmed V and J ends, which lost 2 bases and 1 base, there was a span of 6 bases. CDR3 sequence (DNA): TGTGCCAGCAGCTTACGAGGGTCCTACGAGCAGTACTTC. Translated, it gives CASSLRGSYEQYF.

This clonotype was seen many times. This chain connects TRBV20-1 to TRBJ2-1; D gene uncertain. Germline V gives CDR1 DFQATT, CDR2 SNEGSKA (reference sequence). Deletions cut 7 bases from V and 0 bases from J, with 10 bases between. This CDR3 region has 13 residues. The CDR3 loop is CSGQSSSYNEQFF. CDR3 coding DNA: TGCAGTGGTCAGTCGAGCTCCTACAATGAGCAGTTCTTC.

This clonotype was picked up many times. The CDR3 spells CSVGSGRLDTQYF. The CDR3 coding sequence is TGCAGCGTTGGTTCAGGGAGGTTGGATACGCAGTATTTT. The V gene is TRBV29-1, the J gene TRBJ2-3; maybe TRBD2 (6 bases). CDR3 length: 13 amino acids. Per the germline V gene, CDR1 is SQVTM and CDR2 is ANQGSEA. V lost 4 bases, J lost 6 bases, and 14 bases lay in between.

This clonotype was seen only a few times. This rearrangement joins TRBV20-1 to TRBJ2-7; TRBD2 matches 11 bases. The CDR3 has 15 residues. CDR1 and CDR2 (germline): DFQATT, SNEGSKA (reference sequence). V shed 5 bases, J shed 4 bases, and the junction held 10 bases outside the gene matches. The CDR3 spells CSAAETSGARYEQYF. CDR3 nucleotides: TGCAGTGCTGCCGAGACTAGCGGGGCCCGGTACGAGCAGTACTTC.

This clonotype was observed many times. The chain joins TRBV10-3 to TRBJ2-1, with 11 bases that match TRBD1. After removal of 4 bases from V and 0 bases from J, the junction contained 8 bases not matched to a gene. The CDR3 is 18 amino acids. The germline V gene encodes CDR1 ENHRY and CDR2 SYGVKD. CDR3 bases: TGTGCCATCAGTGGGGGACAGGGGGTATTCGGCTCCTACAATGAGCAGTTCTTC. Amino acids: CAISGGQGVFGSYNEQFF.

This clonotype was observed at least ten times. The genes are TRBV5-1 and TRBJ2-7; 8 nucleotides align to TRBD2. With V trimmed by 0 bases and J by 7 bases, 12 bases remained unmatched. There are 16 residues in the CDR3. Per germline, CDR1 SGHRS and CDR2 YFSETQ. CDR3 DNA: TGCGCCAGCAGCTTGGGGCGGGGGGCGACCCCCTTGGAGCAGTACTTC. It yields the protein CASSLGRGATPLEQYF.

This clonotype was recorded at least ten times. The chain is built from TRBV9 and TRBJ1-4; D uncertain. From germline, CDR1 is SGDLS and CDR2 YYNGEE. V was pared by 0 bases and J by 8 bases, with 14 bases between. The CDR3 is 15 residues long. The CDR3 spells CASSVDSGREEKLFF. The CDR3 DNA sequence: TGTGCCAGCAGCGTAGATTCGGGGAGGGAAGAAAAACTGTTTTTT.

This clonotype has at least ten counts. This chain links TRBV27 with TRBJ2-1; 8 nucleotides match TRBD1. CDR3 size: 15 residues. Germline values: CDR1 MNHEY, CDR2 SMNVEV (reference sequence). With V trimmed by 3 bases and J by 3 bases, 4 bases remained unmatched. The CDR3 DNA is TGTGCCAGCAGTTTTGGACAGGGAAGCTACAATGAGCAGTTCTTC. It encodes CASSFGQGSYNEQFF.

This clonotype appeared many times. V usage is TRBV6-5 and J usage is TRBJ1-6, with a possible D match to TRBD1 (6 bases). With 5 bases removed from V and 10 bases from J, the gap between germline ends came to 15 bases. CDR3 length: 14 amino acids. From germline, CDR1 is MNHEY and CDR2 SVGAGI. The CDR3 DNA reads TGTGCCAGCAGTCTGCTTACAGGGAACTCACCCCTCCACTTT. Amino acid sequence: CASSLLTGNSPLHF.

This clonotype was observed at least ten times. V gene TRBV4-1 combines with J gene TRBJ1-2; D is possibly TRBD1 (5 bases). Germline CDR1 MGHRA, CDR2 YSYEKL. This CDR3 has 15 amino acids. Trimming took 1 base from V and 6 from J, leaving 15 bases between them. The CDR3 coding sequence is TGCGCCAGCAGCCAAGTATCGGGACCCGCCGATGGCTACACCTTC. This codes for CASSQVSGPADGYTF.

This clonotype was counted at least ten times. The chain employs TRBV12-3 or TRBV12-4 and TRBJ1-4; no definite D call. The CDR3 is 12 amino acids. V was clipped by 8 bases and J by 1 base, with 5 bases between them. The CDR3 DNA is TGTGCCAGCCACCGAACTAATGAAAAACTGTTTTTT. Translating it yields CASHRTNEKLFF.

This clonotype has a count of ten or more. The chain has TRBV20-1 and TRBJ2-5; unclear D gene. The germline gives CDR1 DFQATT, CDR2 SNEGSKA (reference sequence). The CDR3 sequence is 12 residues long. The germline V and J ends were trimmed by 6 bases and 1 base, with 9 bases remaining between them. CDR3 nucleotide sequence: TGCAGTGCAAGGACCATCCAAGAGACCCAGTACTTC. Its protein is CSARTIQETQYF.

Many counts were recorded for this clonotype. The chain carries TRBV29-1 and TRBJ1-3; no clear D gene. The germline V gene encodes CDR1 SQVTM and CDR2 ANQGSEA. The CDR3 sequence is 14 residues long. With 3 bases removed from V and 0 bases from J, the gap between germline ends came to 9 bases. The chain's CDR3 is CSVEDRGSGNTIYF. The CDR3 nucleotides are TGCAGCGTTGAGGACCGAGGCTCTGGAAACACCATATATTTT. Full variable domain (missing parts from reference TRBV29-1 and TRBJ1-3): SAVISQKPSRDICQRGTSLTIQCQVDSQVTMMFWYRQQPGQSLTLIATANQGSEATYESGFVIDKFPISRPNLTFSTLTVSNMSPEDSSIYLCSVEDRGSGNTIYFGEGSWLTVV.

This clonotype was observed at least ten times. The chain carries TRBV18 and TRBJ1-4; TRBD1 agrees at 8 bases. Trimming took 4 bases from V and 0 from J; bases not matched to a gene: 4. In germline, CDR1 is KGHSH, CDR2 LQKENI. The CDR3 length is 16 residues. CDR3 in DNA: TGTGCCAGCTCACGCGGACAGGGAACAACTAATGAAAAACTGTTTTTT. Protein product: CASSRGQGTTNEKLFF.

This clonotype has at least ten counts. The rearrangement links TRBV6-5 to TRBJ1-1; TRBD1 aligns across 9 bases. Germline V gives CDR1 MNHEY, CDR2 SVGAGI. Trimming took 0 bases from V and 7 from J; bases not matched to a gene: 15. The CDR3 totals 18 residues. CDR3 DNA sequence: TGTGCCAGCAGTTACTCCGGAAAGGGACAGGGCCGCTTGGGTGAAGCTTTCTTT. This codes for CASSYSGKGQGRLGEAFF.

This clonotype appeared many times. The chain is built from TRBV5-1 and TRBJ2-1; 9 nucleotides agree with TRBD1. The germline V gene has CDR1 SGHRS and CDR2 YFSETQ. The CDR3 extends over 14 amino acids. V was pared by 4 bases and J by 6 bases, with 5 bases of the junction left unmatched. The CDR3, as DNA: TGCGCCAGCAGCCCGGGACAGGGACCCAATGAGCAGTTCTTC. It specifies CASSPGQGPNEQFF.

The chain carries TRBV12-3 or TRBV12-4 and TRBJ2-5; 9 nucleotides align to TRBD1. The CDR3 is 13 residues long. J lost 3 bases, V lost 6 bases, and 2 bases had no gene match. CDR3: CASRGTGKETQYF. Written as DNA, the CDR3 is TGTGCCAGCAGGGGGACAGGGAAAGAGACCCAGTACTTC.

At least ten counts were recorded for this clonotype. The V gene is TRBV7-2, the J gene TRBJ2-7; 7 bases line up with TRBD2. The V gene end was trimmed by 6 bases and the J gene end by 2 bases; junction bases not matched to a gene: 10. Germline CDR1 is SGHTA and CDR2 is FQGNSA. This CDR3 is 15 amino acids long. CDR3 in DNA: TGTGCCAGCAGTAACCCGGAGCGGGGACCCTACGAGCAGTACTTC. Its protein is CASSNPERGPYEQYF.

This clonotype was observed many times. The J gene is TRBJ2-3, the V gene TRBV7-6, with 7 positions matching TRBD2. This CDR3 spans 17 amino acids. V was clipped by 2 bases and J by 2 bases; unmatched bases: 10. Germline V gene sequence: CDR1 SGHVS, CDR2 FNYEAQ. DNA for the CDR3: TGTGCCAGCAGCTTATCCCTAGCGGTGGGGGACACAGATACGCAGTATTTT. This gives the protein CASSLSLAVGDTDTQYF.

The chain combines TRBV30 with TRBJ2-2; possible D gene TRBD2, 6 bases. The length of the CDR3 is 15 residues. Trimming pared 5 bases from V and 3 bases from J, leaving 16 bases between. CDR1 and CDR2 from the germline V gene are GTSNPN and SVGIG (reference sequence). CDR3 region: CAWADLASHTGELFF. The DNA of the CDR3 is TGTGCCTGGGCCGACCTAGCGAGTCACACCGGGGAGCTGTTTTTT.

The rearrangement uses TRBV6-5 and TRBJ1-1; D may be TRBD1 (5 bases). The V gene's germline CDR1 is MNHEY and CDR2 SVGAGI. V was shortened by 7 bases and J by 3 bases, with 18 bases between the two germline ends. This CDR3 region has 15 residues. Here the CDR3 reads CASNPLGGMDTEAFF. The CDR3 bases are TGTGCCAGCAATCCCCTGGGGGGGATGGACACTGAAGCTTTCTTT.

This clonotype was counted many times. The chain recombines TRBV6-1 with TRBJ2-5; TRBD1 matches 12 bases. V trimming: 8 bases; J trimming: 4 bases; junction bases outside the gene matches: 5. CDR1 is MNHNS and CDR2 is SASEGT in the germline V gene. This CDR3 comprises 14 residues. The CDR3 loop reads CASGPGQGAETQYF. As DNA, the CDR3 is TGTGCCAGCGGACCGGGACAGGGGGCAGAGACCCAGTACTTC.

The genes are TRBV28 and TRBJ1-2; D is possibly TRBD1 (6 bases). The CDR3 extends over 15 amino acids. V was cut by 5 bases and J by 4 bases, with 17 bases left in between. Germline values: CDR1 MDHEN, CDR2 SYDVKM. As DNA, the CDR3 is TGTGCCAGCAGTACCCCTGGGGGGGCTGGCTATGGCTACACCTTC. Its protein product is CASSTPGGAGYGYTF.

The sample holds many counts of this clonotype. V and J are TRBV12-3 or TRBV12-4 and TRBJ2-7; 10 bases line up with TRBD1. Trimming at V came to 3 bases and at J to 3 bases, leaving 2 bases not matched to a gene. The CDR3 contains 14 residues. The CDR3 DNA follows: TGTGCCAGCAGTTTCGGGGACAGGGGCTACGAGCAGTACTTC. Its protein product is CASSFGDRGYEQYF.

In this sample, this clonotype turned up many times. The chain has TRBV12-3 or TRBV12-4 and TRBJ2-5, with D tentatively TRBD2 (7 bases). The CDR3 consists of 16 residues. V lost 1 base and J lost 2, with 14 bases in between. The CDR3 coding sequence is TGTGCCAGCAGTTTAGACTCGGGGGGCCAACAAGAGACCCAGTACTTC. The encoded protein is CASSLDSGGQQETQYF.

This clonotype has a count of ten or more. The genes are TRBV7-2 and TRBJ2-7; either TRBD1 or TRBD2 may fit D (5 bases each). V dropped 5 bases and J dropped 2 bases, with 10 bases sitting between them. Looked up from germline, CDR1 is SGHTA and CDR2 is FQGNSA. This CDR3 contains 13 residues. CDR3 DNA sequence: TGTGCCAGCAGCCCACGAGGGGCCTACGAGCAGTACTTC. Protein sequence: CASSPRGAYEQYF. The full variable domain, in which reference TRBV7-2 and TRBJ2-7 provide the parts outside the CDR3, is GAGVSQSPSNKVTEKGKDVELRCDPISGHTALYWYRQSLGQGLEFLIYFQGNSAPDKSGLPSDRFSAERTGGSVSTLTIQRTQQEDSAVYLCASSPRGAYEQYFGPGTRLTVT.

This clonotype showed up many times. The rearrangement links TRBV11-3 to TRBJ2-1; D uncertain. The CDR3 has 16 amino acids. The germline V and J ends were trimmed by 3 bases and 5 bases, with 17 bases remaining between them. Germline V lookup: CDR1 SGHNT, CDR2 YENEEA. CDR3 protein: CASSFGNPGSNNEQFF. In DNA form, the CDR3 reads TGTGCCAGCAGCTTCGGCAATCCCGGTAGTAACAATGAGCAGTTCTTC.

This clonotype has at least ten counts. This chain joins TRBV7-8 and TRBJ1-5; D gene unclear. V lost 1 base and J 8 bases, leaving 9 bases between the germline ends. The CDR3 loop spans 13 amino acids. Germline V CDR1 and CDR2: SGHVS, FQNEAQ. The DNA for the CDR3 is TGTGCCAGCAGCTTAGGACCACGAGAGCCCCAGCATTTT. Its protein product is CASSLGPREPQHF.

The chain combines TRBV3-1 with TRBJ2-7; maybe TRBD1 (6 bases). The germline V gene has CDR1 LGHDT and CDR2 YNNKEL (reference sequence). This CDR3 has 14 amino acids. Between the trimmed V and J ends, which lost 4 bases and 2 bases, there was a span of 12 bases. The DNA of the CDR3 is TGTGCCAGCAGCCCCCGGGACATACCCTACGAGCAGTACTTC. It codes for CASSPRDIPYEQYF.